The source of this T cell receptor beta chain is a study of patients and donors after allogeneic stem cell transplantation. TCRdb recomputed calls from the RT-PCR reads with MiXCR, one row per CDR3 protein. The table includes 390,000 or so distinct CDR3 sequences, 16% detected once. This clonotype showed up just a few times. The CDR3 runs 15 residues. Trimming at V came to 3 bases and at J to 6 bases, leaving 8 bases not matched to a gene. CDR1 is SGDLS and CDR2 is YYNGEE in the germline V gene. This TCR was sampled from a human donor who was either an allogeneic HSCT recipient or a stem cell or donor lymphocyte infusion donor (not recorded which). It is not recorded whose cells these are; they may come from a transplant donor. J is TRBJ2-1 and V is TRBV9; 8 bases line up with TRBD1. Sequencing was carried out using blood, either unsorted or a sorted T cell fraction (not recorded which). Here the CDR3 DNA reads TGTGCCAGCAGCGCCCCCGGGACAGGCCTCAATGAGCAGTTCTTC. Translating it yields CASSAPGTGLNEQFF.